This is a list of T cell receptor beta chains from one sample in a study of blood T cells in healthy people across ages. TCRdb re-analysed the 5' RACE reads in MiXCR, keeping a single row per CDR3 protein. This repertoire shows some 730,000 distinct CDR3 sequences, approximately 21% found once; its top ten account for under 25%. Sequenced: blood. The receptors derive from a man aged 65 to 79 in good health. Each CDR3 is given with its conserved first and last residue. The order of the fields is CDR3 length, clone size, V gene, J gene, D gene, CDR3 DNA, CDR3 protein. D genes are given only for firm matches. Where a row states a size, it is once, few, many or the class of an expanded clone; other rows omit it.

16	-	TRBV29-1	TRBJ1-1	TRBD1	TGCAGCGTCCAACCGGGACAGGGGAGACGAAACACTGAAGCTTTCTTT	CSVQPGQGRRNTEAFF
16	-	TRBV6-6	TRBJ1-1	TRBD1	TGTGCCAGCAGTACTTACAGGGGCCAGATGAACACTGAAGCTTTCTTT	CASSTYRGQMNTEAFF
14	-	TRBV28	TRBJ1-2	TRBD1	TGTGCCAGCAGTTCACCAGACAGGGTGTATGGCTACACCTTC	CASSSPDRVYGYTF
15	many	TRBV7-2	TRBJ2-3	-	TGTGCCAGCAGTTTCGGAGGGTACCGCACAGATACGCAGTATTTT	CASSFGGYRTDTQYF
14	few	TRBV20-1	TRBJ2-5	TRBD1	TGCAGTGCTAGCCGCTGGACAGGGGGAGAGACCCAGTACTTC	CSASRWTGGETQYF
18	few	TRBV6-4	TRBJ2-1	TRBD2	TGTGCCAGCAGTGACTTACCACCGGGTCTAGCGGTAAACAATGAGCAGTTCTTC	CASSDLPPGLAVNNEQFF
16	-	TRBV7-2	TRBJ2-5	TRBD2	TGTGCCAGCAGCTTAGTGACTAGCGGGGGGGAAGAGACCCAGTACTTC	CASSLVTSGGEETQYF
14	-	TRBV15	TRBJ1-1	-	TGTGCCACCAGCAGAGGAGAGGGGAGGACTGAAGCTTTCTTT	CATSRGEGRTEAFF
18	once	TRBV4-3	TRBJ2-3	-	TGCGCCAGCAGCCAAGGGGCTAGTTTCCGACCCGACACAGATACGCAGTATTTT	CASSQGASFRPDTDTQYF
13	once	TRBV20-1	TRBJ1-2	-	TGCAGTGCTAGTTTGCGTCGGGTGGAGGGCCACACCTTC	CSASLRRVEGHTF
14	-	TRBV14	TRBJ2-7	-	TGTGCCAGCAGCCAGGGGCTTAGTATATACGAGCAGTACTTC	CASSQGLSIYEQYF
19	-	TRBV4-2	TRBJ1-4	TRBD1	TGTGCCAGCAGCCAGGAAAGACAGGGACGATGGACCAGGAATGAAAAACTGTTTTTT	CASSQERQGRWTRNEKLFF
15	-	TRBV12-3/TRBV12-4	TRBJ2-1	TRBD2	TGTGCCAGCAGCTCCGGGACTAGCGGGAGCCGCGAGCAGTTCTTC	CASSSGTSGSREQFF
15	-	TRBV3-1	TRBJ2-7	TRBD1	TGTGCCAGCAACTCCGGCGACAGGGGTACGTACGAGCAGTACTTC	CASNSGDRGTYEQYF
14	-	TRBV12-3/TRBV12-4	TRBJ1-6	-	TGTGCCAGCAGTCCCAGACAGGATTATTCACCCCTCCACTTT	CASSPRQDYSPLHF
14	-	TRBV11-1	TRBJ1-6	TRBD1	TGTGCCAGCAGCGCACAGGGGAATAATTCACCCCTCCACTTT	CASSAQGNNSPLHF
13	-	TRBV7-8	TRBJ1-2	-	TGTGCCGGCAGCTTAAACCGTAACTATGGCTACACCTTC	CAGSLNRNYGYTF
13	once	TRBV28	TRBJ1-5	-	TGTGCCAGCAGTTTAGGGGTCCGTCAGCCCCAGCATTTT	CASSLGVRQPQHF
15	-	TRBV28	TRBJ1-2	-	TGTGCCAGCAGTTTATTCCCCACAGTAACCTATGGCTACACCTTC	CASSLFPTVTYGYTF
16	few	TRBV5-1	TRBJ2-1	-	TGCGCCAGCAGCTTCGCTACCGGGGGATCCTACAATGAGCAGTTCTTC	CASSFATGGSYNEQFF